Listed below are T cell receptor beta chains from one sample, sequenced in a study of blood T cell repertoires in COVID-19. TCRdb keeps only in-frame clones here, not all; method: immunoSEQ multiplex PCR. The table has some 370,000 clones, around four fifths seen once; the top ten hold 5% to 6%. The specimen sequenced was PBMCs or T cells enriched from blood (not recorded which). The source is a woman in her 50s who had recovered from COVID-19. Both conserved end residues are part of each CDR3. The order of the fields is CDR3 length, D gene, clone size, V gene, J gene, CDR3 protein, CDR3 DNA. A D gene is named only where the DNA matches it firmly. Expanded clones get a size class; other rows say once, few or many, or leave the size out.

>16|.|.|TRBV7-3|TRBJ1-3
CASSLGPRGTGNTIYF
TGTGCCAGCAGCTTAGGTCCCCGGGGGACTGGAAACACCATATATTTT
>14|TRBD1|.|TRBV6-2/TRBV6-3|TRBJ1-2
CASSVTGGDYGYTF
TGTGCCAGCAGCGTGACAGGGGGCGACTATGGCTACACCTTC
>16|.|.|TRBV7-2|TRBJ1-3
CASSPTPAGAGNTIYF
TGTGCCAGCAGCCCTACCCCCGCAGGGGCTGGAAACACCATATATTTT
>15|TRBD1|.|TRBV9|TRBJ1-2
CASSPIWGTEYGYTF
TGTGCCAGCAGCCCTATCTGGGGGACAGAATATGGCTACACCTTC
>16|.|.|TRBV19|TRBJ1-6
CASSRNPGSNNSPLHF
TGTGCCAGTAGTAGAAACCCGGGGTCCAATAATTCACCCCTCCACTTT
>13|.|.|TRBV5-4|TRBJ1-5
CASMGSSNQPQHF
TGTGCCAGCATGGGCAGTAGCAATCAGCCCCAGCATTTT
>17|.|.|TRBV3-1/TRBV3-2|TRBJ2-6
CASSQLPGASGANVLTF
TGTGCCAGCAGCCAACTTCCTGGGGCTTCTGGGGCCAACGTCCTGACTTTC
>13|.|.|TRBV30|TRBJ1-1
CAWRRDKNTEAFF
TGTGCCTGGAGACGGGACAAGAACACTGAAGCTTTCTTT
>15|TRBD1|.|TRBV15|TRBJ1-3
CATSSQGQGGDTIYF
TGTGCCACCAGCAGCCAAGGACAGGGTGGGGACACCATATATTTT
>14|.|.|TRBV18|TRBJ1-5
CASSPTSTNQPQHF
TGTGCCAGCTCACCTACTAGTACAAATCAGCCCCAGCATTTT
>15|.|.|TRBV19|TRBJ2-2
CASSRGFANTGELFF
TGTGCCAGTAGTCGGGGGTTCGCGAACACCGGGGAGCTGTTTTTT
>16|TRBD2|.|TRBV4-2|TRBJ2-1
CASSQAAQRGFNEQFF
TGTGCCAGCAGCCAAGCGGCCCAGCGGGGGTTCAATGAGCAGTTCTTC
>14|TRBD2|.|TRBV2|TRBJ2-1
CASSEMLGGEEQFF
TGTGCCAGCAGTGAAATGCTGGGAGGGGAGGAGCAGTTCTTC
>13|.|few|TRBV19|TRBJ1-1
CASVGRRDLEAFF
TGTGCCAGTGTGGGCCGGAGGGATCTTGAAGCTTTCTTT
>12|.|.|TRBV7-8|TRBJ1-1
CASSLIDTEAFF
TGTGCCAGCAGCCTGATAGACACTGAAGCTTTCTTT
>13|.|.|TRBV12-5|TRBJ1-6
CASGLGQNSPLHF
TGTGCTAGTGGTTTGGGACAGAATTCACCCCTCCACTTT